These 17 T cell receptor beta chains came from one sample sequenced in a study of long-term antiretroviral therapy in people with HIV. Assay version v3.0 of immunoSEQ was used, and it was run at survey level. Clones were read by immunoSEQ multiplex PCR, and TCRdb kept only the in-frame ones, dropping some. The data show around 24,000 clones, 76% seen once. Specimen: unsorted PBMCs, collected 0.5 years after starting antiretroviral therapy. These receptors came from a woman aged 40 to 50 with HIV.

This rearrangement joins TRBV19 to TRBJ1-3; D remains unclear. Germline V gives CDR1 LNHDA, CDR2 SQIVND (reference sequence). The CDR3 contains 14 residues. The ends were cut back, 1 base at V and 0 bases at J, with 4 bases in the middle. CDR3 residues: CASSIVNSGNTIYF. CDR3 nucleotides: TGTGCCAGTAGTATAGTGAACTCTGGAAACACCATATATTTT. The variable domain in full, completed from reference TRBV19 and TRBJ1-3, reads DGGITQSPKYLFRKEGQNVTLSCEQNLNHDAMYWYRQDPGQGLRLIYYSQIVNDFQKGDIAEGYSVSREKKESFPLTVTSAQKNPTAFYLCASSIVNSGNTIYFGEGSWLTVV.

This rearrangement joins TRBV15 to TRBJ2-3; 9 positions match TRBD1. The CDR3 runs 14 residues. Germline loops: CDR1 LNHNV, CDR2 YYDKDF (reference sequence). V shed 6 bases, J shed 3 bases, and the junction held 4 bases outside the gene matches. CDR3 sequence (DNA): TGTGCCACCAGGGGACAGGGAGATACAGATACGCAGTATTTT. It encodes CATRGQGDTDTQYF.

The chain joins TRBV7-9 to TRBJ2-7; TRBD1 aligns across 7 bases. V lost 6 bases to trimming and J lost 1 base; unmatched junction nucleotides: 9. The CDR3 runs 15 residues. Germline CDR1 is SEHNR and CDR2 is FQNEAQ (reference sequence). CDR3 in DNA: TGTGCCAGCAGTTACCACAGGGGCCAATCCTACGAGCAGTACTTC. Protein product: CASSYHRGQSYEQYF.

The chain uses TRBV2 and TRBJ1-2, with D perhaps matching TRBD1 (5 bases). Between the trimmed V and J ends, which lost 4 bases and 7 bases, there was a span of 19 bases. Germline lookup yields CDR1 SNHLY and CDR2 FYNNEI. This CDR3 spans 15 amino acids. CDR3 DNA: TGTGCCAGCAGTGTGGTACAGGAGGCAGTGGGTGGCTACACCTTC. It encodes CASSVVQEAVGGYTF.

This clone was detected a few times. The rearrangement uses TRBV28 and TRBJ1-2; D ambiguous. Germline V CDR1 and CDR2: MDHEN, SYDVKM. This CDR3 is 14 amino acids long. Trimming shortened V by 10 bases and J by 6 bases, and 21 bases separated the two germline ends. CDR3 nucleotides: TGTGCCACCTCAGTTTCGTCCGAATGGAATGGCTACACCTTC. It is translated as CATSVSSEWNGYTF.

This clone was found once. The rearrangement links TRBV9 to TRBJ2-1; 7 bases line up with TRBD2. J was trimmed by 8 bases and V by 4 bases; bases with no gene match: 18. The CDR3 spans 17 residues. Per germline, CDR1 SGDLS and CDR2 YYNGEE. CDR3 sequence (DNA): TGTGCCAGCAGCTCCCTATACGGAGCGGGGACTACATATGAGCAGTTCTTC. This translates into CASSSLYGAGTTYEQFF.

The chain uses TRBV15 and TRBJ1-1; D remains unclear. The germline CDR1 and CDR2 sequences are LNHNV and YYDKDF (reference sequence). The CDR3 length is 13 residues. V lost 3 bases and J lost 1, with 6 bases in between. In DNA, the CDR3 is TGTGCCACCAGCAGTAAGGGGAACACTGAAGCTTTCTTT. Translated: CATSSKGNTEAFF. Full variable domain (outside the CDR3, taken from reference TRBV15 and TRBJ1-1): DAMVIQNPRYQVTQFGKPVTLSCSQTLNHNVMYWYQQKSSQAPKLLFHYYDKDFNNEADTPDNFQSRRPNTSFCFLDIRSPGLGDTAMYLCATSSKGNTEAFFGQGTRLTVV.

V is TRBV7-9 and J is TRBJ2-3; D gene ambiguous. Per the germline V gene, CDR1 is SEHNR and CDR2 is FQNEAQ (reference sequence). Trimming cost V 5 bases and J 2 bases, with 11 bases left between them. The CDR3 is made up of 14 amino acids. CDR3 DNA sequence: TGTGCCAGCAGCCCACCCTTTCCCACAGATACGCAGTATTTT. Residues: CASSPPFPTDTQYF.

The chain recombines TRBV29-1 with TRBJ2-3; TRBD2 matches at 12 bases. The CDR3 runs to 20 residues. The germline V gene has CDR1 SQVTM and CDR2 ANQGSEA. V shed 1 base and J 2 bases; nucleotides not matched to a gene: 16. The CDR3 spells CSVEGVITSGGFLVTDTQYF. The DNA of the CDR3 is TGCAGCGTTGAAGGCGTGATCACTAGCGGGGGGTTCCTAGTCACAGATACGCAGTATTTT.

This chain uses TRBV11-2 with TRBJ2-1; no clear D. The CDR3 is 14 residues long. The V gene lost 4 bases and the J gene lost 3 bases, with 10 bases spanning the gap. Germline V gives CDR1 SGHAT, CDR2 FQNNGV. For the CDR3, the DNA is TGTGCCAGCAGCTCGGGTAGCATCTACAATGAGCAGTTCTTC. Translation gives CASSSGSIYNEQFF.

CDR3 sequence reads: CAISESLDRANSPLHF. CDR3 nucleotides: TGTGCCATCAGTGAGTCCCTGGACAGAGCTAATTCACCCCTCCACTTT. This sequence joins TRBV10-3 and TRBJ1-6, with D possibly matching TRBD1 (6 bases). With 0 bases removed from V and 6 bases from J, the gap between germline ends came to 12 bases. Per germline, CDR1 ENHRY and CDR2 SYGVKD. This CDR3 region has 16 residues.

The rearrangement links TRBV5-8 to TRBJ2-7, with 9 bases matching TRBD1. The CDR3 loop spans 14 amino acids. The V and J ends lost 5 bases and 4 bases, in that order; junction bases with no gene match: 7. Germline V CDR1 and CDR2: SGHTS, YDEGEE. CDR3 sequence reads: CASRRTGGGYEQYF. CDR3 sequence (DNA): TGTGCCAGCAGAAGAACAGGGGGCGGTTACGAGCAGTACTTC.

This chain links TRBV5-4 with TRBJ1-1, with D uncertain. V was cut by 0 bases and J by 4 bases, with 7 bases left in between. CDR3 length: 13 residues. The germline CDR1 and CDR2 sequences are SGHNT and YYREEE (reference sequence). In DNA, the CDR3 is TGTGCCAGCAGCTTGGATTCGGTCACTGAAGCTTTCTTT. Its translation is CASSLDSVTEAFF. The full variable domain, with the rest looked up from reference TRBV5-4 and TRBJ1-1, is ETGVTQSPTHLIKTRGQQVTLRCSSQSGHNTVSWYQQALGQGPQFIFQYYREEENGRGNFPPRFSGLQFPNYSSELNVNALELDDSALYLCASSLDSVTEAFFGQGTRLTVV.

The chain employs TRBV7-2 and TRBJ1-1; 7 bases match TRBD1. The trim removed 4 bases at V and 4 bases at J, leaving 9 bases unmatched. Germline values: CDR1 SGHTA, CDR2 FQGNSA. The length of the CDR3 is 15 residues. The CDR3 DNA follows: TGTGCCAGCAGCTGGAACAGGGGTATGGGCACTGAAGCTTTCTTT. Its protein is CASSWNRGMGTEAFF.

About this clone itself: At one end the junction does not follow the germline gene, possibly because of a read error. The gene calls are TRBV15 and TRBJ1-1; possibly TRBD1 for D (6 bases). This CDR3 comprises 14 residues. Germline-derived CDR1 and CDR2 are LNHNV and YYDKDF (reference sequence). The CDR3, as DNA: TGTGCCACCAGAAGAGACAGGTCGGGCACTGAAGCTTTCTTT. Translated: CATRRDRSGTEAFF.

The chain carries TRBV30 and TRBJ2-3; D is uncertain. Germline V gene data show CDR1 as GTSNPN and CDR2 as SVGIG (reference sequence). The CDR3 totals 14 residues. Trimming took 0 bases from V and 3 from J, leaving 10 bases between them. As DNA, the CDR3 is TGTGCCTGGAGTGTAGGGAAGGCGACAGATACGCAGTATTTT. It is translated as CAWSVGKATDTQYF.

This chain links TRBV5-4 with TRBJ2-7; D not resolved. Germline values: CDR1 SGHNT, CDR2 YYREEE (reference sequence). Deletions cut 4 bases from V and 2 bases from J, with 10 bases between. CDR3 size: 13 residues. In DNA form, the CDR3 reads TGTGCCAGCAGCCTCGACGATACCTACGAGCAGTACTTC. Translating gives CASSLDDTYEQYF.